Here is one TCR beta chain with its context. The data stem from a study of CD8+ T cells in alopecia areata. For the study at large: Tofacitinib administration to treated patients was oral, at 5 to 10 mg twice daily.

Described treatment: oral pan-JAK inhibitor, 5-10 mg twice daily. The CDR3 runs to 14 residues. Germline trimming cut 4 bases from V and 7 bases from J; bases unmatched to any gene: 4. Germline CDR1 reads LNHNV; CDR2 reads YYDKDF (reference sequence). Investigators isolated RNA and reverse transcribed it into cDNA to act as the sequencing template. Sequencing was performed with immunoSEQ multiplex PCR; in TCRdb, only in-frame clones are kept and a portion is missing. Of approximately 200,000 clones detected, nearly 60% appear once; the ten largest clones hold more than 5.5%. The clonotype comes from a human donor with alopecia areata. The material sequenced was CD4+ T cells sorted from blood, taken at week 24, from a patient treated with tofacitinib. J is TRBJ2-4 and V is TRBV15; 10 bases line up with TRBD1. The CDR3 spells CATSIDRGQNIQYF. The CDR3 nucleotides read TGTGCCACCAGCATCGACAGGGGGCAGAACATTCAGTACTTC.